The 25 T cell receptor beta chains below were found in one sample sequenced in a study of cytomegalovirus exposure and HLA in healthy donors. PCR was performed using 60 Vbeta and 13 Jbeta primers. Sequencing was performed with immunoSEQ multiplex PCR; in TCRdb, only in-frame clones are kept and a portion is missing. The sample consists of about 110,000 clones, 55% to 75% of them appearing once. The sequencing input was PBMCs. Every receptor here comes from a man aged 25 to 45 in good health and CMV-seropositive.

The chain uses TRBV6-5 and TRBJ1-1; D gene uncertain. V gave up 2 bases and J gave up 0 bases, with 13 bases separating them. CDR3 length equals 16 residues. CDR1 and CDR2 (germline): MNHEY, SVGAGI. In DNA, the CDR3 is TGTGCCAGCAGTTACATTATGAGTAATCTGAACACTGAAGCTTTCTTT. The encoded protein is CASSYIMSNLNTEAFF.

In this sample, this clone turned up a few times. The chain has TRBV5-1 and TRBJ2-3; tentative D call: TRBD2 (5 bases). The CDR3 is 13 residues long. Germline-derived CDR1 and CDR2 are SGHRS and YFSETQ. Trimming took 2 bases from V and 6 from J, leaving 10 bases between them. The CDR3 spells CASSFPGEDTQYF. CDR3 sequence (DNA): TGCGCCAGCAGCTTTCCCGGGGAGGATACGCAGTATTTT.

This chain links TRBV27 with TRBJ2-1, with 10 nucleotides matching TRBD1. The CDR3 has 13 amino acids. Germline V gives CDR1 MNHEY, CDR2 SMNVEV (reference sequence). With V trimmed by 5 bases and J by 9 bases, 4 bases remained unmatched. The CDR3 loop reads CASSPGTGAEQFF. In nucleotides, the CDR3 is TGTGCCAGCAGTCCGGGGACAGGGGCTGAGCAGTTCTTC.

This clone was observed a few times. This sequence joins TRBV6-5 and TRBJ2-7; 8 bases map to TRBD2. Germline CDR1 and CDR2: MNHEY and SVGAGI. Losses at the gene ends were 5 bases for V and 3 bases for J; bases not matched to a gene: 9. The CDR3 consists of 15 residues. In nucleotides, the CDR3 is TGTGCCAGCAGTCCCACCCACAGCGGGAGCTACGAGCAGTACTTC. The encoded protein is CASSPTHSGSYEQYF.

This clone was recorded a few times. In DNA form, the CDR3 reads TGTGCCAGCAGCCCAGGGGGCCGGAATCAGCCCCAGCATTTT. Its translation is CASSPGGRNQPQHF. V is TRBV6-5 and J is TRBJ1-5, with 8 bases lining up with TRBD1. Germline V gene sequence: CDR1 MNHEY, CDR2 SVGAGI. V shed 6 bases, J shed 4 bases, and the junction held 5 bases outside the gene matches. CDR3 size: 14 residues.

This chain uses TRBV5-1 with TRBJ2-5; perhaps TRBD1 as D (6 bases). Germline CDR1 reads SGHRS; CDR2 reads YFSETQ. V was clipped by 7 bases and J by 1 base, with 14 bases between them. The CDR3 is 14 amino acids. CDR3 in DNA: TGCGCCAGCCGTCCAGGGGCCTTCCAAGAGACCCAGTACTTC. This codes for CASRPGAFQETQYF.

This clone was found a few times. The chain carries TRBV6-6 and TRBJ2-5; maybe TRBD2 (6 bases). The CDR3 contains 13 residues. Deletions cut 7 bases from V and 5 bases from J, with 14 bases between. Germline CDR1 and CDR2: MNHNY and SVGAGI (reference sequence). CDR3 sequence (DNA): TGTGCCAGCACCCCTCGGGGGTGGGAGACCCAGTACTTC. This gives the protein CASTPRGWETQYF.

This clone was seen a handful of times. The V call is TRBV18, the J call TRBJ2-7, with D tentatively TRBD1 (5 bases). CDR1 is KGHSH, CDR2 LQKENI, per germline. Trimming left V 6 bases short and J 3 bases short, with 27 bases between. This CDR3 has 18 amino acids. The CDR3 loop is CASSPLLREAGQDYEQYF. The CDR3 DNA reads as TGTGCCAGCTCTCCCCTTCTCAGGGAAGCAGGCCAGGACTACGAGCAGTACTTC.

This chain uses TRBV5-1 with TRBJ2-7; D unresolved. The germline gives CDR1 SGHRS, CDR2 YFSETQ. Trimming stripped 0 bases from V and 2 bases from J, with 6 bases between. There are 13 residues in the CDR3. The CDR3 reads CASSLVSPYEQYF. In DNA, the CDR3 is TGCGCCAGCAGCTTGGTGAGTCCCTACGAGCAGTACTTC.

On this clone itself: Germline is not matched at one junction end, which may reflect a read error. The genes are TRBV7-7 and TRBJ2-3; 12 nucleotides line up with TRBD1. This CDR3 contains 19 residues. Germline assignment: CDR1 SSHAT and CDR2 FNYEAQ (reference sequence). The CDR3 nucleotides read TGTGCTAGCAGCTTCCGGGACAGGGGGCCAGCGAGTCCCACAGATACGCAGTATTTT. Its protein is CASSFRDRGPASPTDTQYF.

The V and J genes are TRBV4-1 and TRBJ2-3; 8 bases fit TRBD2. V gave up 1 base and J gave up 4 bases; unmatched junction bases: 4. Germline values: CDR1 MGHRA, CDR2 YSYEKL. This CDR3 contains 15 residues. This CDR3 is CASSQVGRGADTQYF. As DNA, the CDR3 is TGCGCCAGCAGCCAAGTAGGGCGGGGGGCAGATACGCAGTATTTT.

This clone was seen a few times. The chain links TRBV5-4 to TRBJ2-7, with a possible D match to TRBD1 (5 bases). CDR1 and CDR2 from the germline V gene are SGHNT and YYREEE (reference sequence). This CDR3 has 12 amino acids. V gave up 4 bases and J gave up 4 bases, with 9 bases separating them. The CDR3 protein is CASSPQGYEQYF. In DNA form, the CDR3 reads TGTGCCAGCAGCCCTCAGGGATACGAGCAGTACTTC.

This chain uses TRBV7-6 with TRBJ2-7, with D uncertain. This CDR3 is built from 13 residues. Germline-derived CDR1 and CDR2 are SGHVS and FNYEAQ. Between the trimmed V and J ends, which lost 6 bases and 0 bases, there was a span of 9 bases. The CDR3 region has the DNA TGTGCCAGCAGTAAACGGTCCTCCTACGAGCAGTACTTC. Translated, it gives CASSKRSSYEQYF. Complete variable domain (other parts from reference TRBV7-6 and TRBJ2-7): GAGVSQSPRYKVTKRGQDVALRCDPISGHVSLYWYRQALGQGPEFLTYFNYEAQQDKSGLPNDRFSAERPEGSISTLTIQRTEQRDSAMYRCASSKRSSYEQYFGPGTRLTVT.

The chain recombines TRBV6-5 with TRBJ2-7; 7 bases map to TRBD1. CDR1 is MNHEY, CDR2 SVGAGI, per germline. V was pared by 4 bases and J by 4 bases, with 7 bases of the junction left unmatched. The CDR3 runs to 14 residues. The CDR3 DNA is TGTGCCAGCAGTTCCCCCGGCAGGGGGTACGAGCAGTACTTC. Translating it yields CASSSPGRGYEQYF.

The CDR3 is CASSDMGQGPLNYGYTF. CDR3 in DNA: TGTGCCAGCAGCGACATGGGACAGGGGCCGCTGAACTATGGCTACACCTTC. This chain connects TRBV7-9 to TRBJ1-2, with TRBD1 matching 10 bases. V was clipped by 5 bases and J by 2 bases; unmatched bases: 11. This CDR3 region has 17 residues. Germline CDR1 reads SEHNR; CDR2 reads FQNEAQ (reference sequence).

A few counts support this clone. V gene TRBV4-2 combines with J gene TRBJ2-2; 11 bases are a match to TRBD2. This CDR3 region has 18 residues. The ends lost 4 bases at V and 0 bases at J; junction bases unmatched: 7. Germline lookup yields CDR1 LGHNA and CDR2 YNFKEQ. The CDR3 sequence is CASSLGLAAEANTGELFF. CDR3 bases: TGTGCCAGCAGCCTGGGACTAGCGGCGGAAGCGAACACCGGGGAGCTGTTTTTT.

This clone was detected only a few times. This chain joins TRBV27 and TRBJ1-4; D unresolved. Per germline, CDR1 MNHEY and CDR2 SMNVEV (reference sequence). The CDR3 contains 12 residues. V dropped 4 bases and J dropped 8 bases, with 8 bases sitting between them. The CDR3 DNA sequence: TGTGCCAGCAGTTCTGCAGGAGAAAAACTGTTTTTT. It is translated as CASSSAGEKLFF.

This sequence joins TRBV7-4 and TRBJ1-4; 8 nucleotides match TRBD1. CDR1 and CDR2 (germline): SGHVT, SQSDAQ. V trimming: 4 bases; J trimming: 0 bases; junction bases outside the gene matches: 16. The CDR3 spans 20 residues. CDR3 in amino acids: CASSSRLDREVPATNEKLFF. Written as DNA, the CDR3 is TGTGCCAGCAGCTCACGGTTGGACAGGGAGGTCCCTGCAACTAATGAAAAACTGTTTTTT.

The V call is TRBV7-2, the J call TRBJ2-5, with unresolved D. The germline V gene has CDR1 SGHTA and CDR2 FQGNSA. The CDR3 is made up of 12 amino acids. V lost 5 bases to trimming and J lost 4 bases, with 8 bases between them. CDR3 sequence: CASSPLRETQYF. CDR3 DNA sequence: TGTGCCAGCAGCCCTCTACGAGAGACCCAGTACTTC. Full variable domain (missing parts from reference TRBV7-2 and TRBJ2-5): GAGVSQSPSNKVTEKGKDVELRCDPISGHTALYWYRQSLGQGLEFLIYFQGNSAPDKSGLPSDRFSAERTGGSVSTLTIQRTQQEDSAVYLCASSPLRETQYFGPGTRLLVL.

The chain links TRBV6-1 to TRBJ1-6; 7 bases line up with TRBD1. V trimming: 0 bases; J trimming: 8 bases; junction bases outside the gene matches: 7. The CDR3 is 16 residues long. The germline gives CDR1 MNHNS, CDR2 SASEGT. CDR3 loop: CASSEAGGIVYSPLHF. The CDR3 nucleotides read TGTGCCAGCAGTGAAGCAGGGGGCATAGTATATTCACCCCTCCACTTT.

This clone was seen once. Here the CDR3 reads CAWNRGYTEAFF. The DNA of the CDR3 is TGTGCCTGGAACAGGGGCTACACTGAAGCTTTCTTT. This chain links TRBV30 with TRBJ1-1; 7 nucleotides align to TRBD1. Germline-derived CDR1 and CDR2 are GTSNPN and SVGIG (reference sequence). The CDR3 is 12 amino acids. J was trimmed by 3 bases and V by 4 bases; bases with no gene match: 2.

The genes are TRBV6-5 and TRBJ2-5, with 9 bases matching TRBD2. CDR1 is MNHEY and CDR2 is SVGAGI in the germline V gene. V lost 1 base to trimming and J lost 5 bases; unmatched junction nucleotides: 8. The CDR3 covers 16 residues. Here the CDR3 DNA reads TGTGCCAGCAGTTACTGGGGTAGCGGGGGACCGGAGACCCAGTACTTC. Amino acids: CASSYWGSGGPETQYF.

This chain uses TRBV19 with TRBJ1-1, with D possibly TRBD1 on 5 matching bases. The CDR3 sequence is 12 residues long. CDR1 is LNHDA and CDR2 is SQIVND in the germline V gene (reference sequence). Trimming left V 10 bases short and J 8 bases short, with 17 bases between. The chain's CDR3 is CATTPGGSEAFF. CDR3 nucleotide sequence: TGTGCCACAACCCCGGGGGGATCGGAAGCTTTCTTT.

This clone came up a few times. The chain is built from TRBV29-1 and TRBJ2-1; the D gene is possibly TRBD2 (6 bases). Trimming pared 4 bases from V and 8 bases from J, leaving 15 bases between. Germline loops: CDR1 SQVTM, CDR2 ANQGSEA. The CDR3 extends over 13 amino acids. CDR3 region: CSVVGGGGDEQFF. The CDR3 nucleotides read TGCAGCGTTGTTGGTGGGGGAGGCGATGAGCAGTTCTTC.

The chain employs TRBV5-1 and TRBJ2-7; perhaps TRBD1 as D (5 bases). Germline loops: CDR1 SGHRS, CDR2 YFSETQ. This CDR3 is 15 amino acids long. The V end lost 0 bases, the J end lost 3 bases, and 13 bases lay between the germline ends. The CDR3 is CASSLATGKSYEQYF. CDR3 DNA sequence: TGCGCCAGCAGCTTGGCTACAGGAAAGAGCTACGAGCAGTACTTC. The full variable domain, with the rest looked up from reference TRBV5-1 and TRBJ2-7, is KAGVTQTPRYLIKTRGQQVTLSCSPISGHRSVSWYQQTPGQGLQFLFEYFSETQRNKGNFPGRFSGRQFSNSRSEMNVSTLELGDSALYLCASSLATGKSYEQYFGPGTRLTVT.